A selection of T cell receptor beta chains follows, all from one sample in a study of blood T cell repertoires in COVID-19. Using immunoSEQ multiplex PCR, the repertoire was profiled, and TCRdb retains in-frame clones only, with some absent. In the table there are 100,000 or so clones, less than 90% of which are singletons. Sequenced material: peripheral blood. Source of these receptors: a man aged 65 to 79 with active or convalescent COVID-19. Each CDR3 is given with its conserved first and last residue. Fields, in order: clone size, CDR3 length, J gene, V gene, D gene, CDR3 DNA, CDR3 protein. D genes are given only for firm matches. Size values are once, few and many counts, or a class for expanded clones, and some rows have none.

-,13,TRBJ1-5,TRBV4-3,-,TGCGCCAGCAGCCAAGAGGGGGGACAGCCCCAGCATTTT,CASSQEGGQPQHF
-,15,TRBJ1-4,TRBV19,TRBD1,TGTGCCAGTAGTATAGGGGGACAGAGGAGTGAAAAACTGTTTTTT,CASSIGGQRSEKLFF
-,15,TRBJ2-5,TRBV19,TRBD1,TGTGCCAGTAAAGGGGGCCAGGGGGCTGTGCAGACCCAGTACTTC,CASKGGQGAVQTQYF
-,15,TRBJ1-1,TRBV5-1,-,TGCGCCAGCAGCCCAAGGACTGGGCGGAACACTGAAGCTTTCTTT,CASSPRTGRNTEAFF
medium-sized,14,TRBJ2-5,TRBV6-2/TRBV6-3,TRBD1,TGTGCCAGCAGTTACGGGGGACAGCAAGAGACCCAGTACTTC,CASSYGGQQETQYF
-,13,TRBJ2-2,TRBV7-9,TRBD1,TGTGCCACAAAAGACAGGGAAAGCGGGGAGCTGTTTTTT,CATKDRESGELFF
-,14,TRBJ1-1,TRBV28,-,TGTGCCAGCAGGACTGGCGGGACGAACACTGAAGCTTTCTTT,CASRTGGTNTEAFF
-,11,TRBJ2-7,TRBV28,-,TGTGCCAGCAGTCTAGCCTACGAGCAGTACTTC,CASSLAYEQYF
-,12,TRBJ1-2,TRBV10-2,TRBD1,TGCGCCAGTAACCCAGGGGGCGGTGGCTACACCTTC,CASNPGGGGYTF
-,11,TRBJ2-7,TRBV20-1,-,TGCAGTGCGGGGGACACTCTAGAGCAGTACTTC,CSAGDTLEQYF
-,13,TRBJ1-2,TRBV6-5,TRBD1,TGTGCCAGCAGCCCAAGCCGGGACAGAGGCTACACCTTC,CASSPSRDRGYTF
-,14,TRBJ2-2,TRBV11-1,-,TGTGCCAGCAGCCACACGACCGGGGCCGGGGAGCTGTTTTTT,CASSHTTGAGELFF
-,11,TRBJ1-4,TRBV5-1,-,TGCGCCAGCAGCTCGAATGAAAAACTGTTTTTT,CASSSNEKLFF
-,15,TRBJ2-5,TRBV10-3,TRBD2,TGTGCCATCAGTGAACGGCTAGCGGGACAAGAGACCCAGTACTTC,CAISERLAGQETQYF
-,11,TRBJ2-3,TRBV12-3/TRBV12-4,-,TGTGCCAGCAGTTACAGAGATACGCAGTATTTT,CASSYRDTQYF
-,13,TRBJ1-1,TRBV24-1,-,TGTGCCACCAGTGATTCTAAGAACACTGAAGCTTTCTTT,CATSDSKNTEAFF
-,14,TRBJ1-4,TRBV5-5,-,TGTGCCAGCAGCTTGGGCAGAGGAGGCGAAAAACTGTTTTTT,CASSLGRGGEKLFF
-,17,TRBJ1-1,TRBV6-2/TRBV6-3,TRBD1,TGTGCCAGCAGTCGGTGGGACAGGGGGGTGACGAACACTGAAGCTTTCTTT,CASSRWDRGVTNTEAFF
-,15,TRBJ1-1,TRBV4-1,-,TGCGCCAGCAGCCAAGTGAGGAGGGTGAACACTGAAGCTTTCTTT,CASSQVRRVNTEAFF
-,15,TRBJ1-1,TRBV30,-,TGTGCCTGGAGTGCCTCTTTAGGTCGGGGCACTGAAGCTTTCTTT,CAWSASLGRGTEAFF
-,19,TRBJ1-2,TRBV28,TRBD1,TGTGCCAGCAGTTCCCCCTCCGGGACAGGGGTTTTCGGCAACTATGGCTACACCTTC,CASSSPSGTGVFGNYGYTF
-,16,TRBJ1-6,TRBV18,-,TGTGCCAGCTCACCAATCGAAAGCACAGGGAATTCACCCCTCCACTTT,CASSPIESTGNSPLHF
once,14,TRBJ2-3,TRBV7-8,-,TGTGCCAGCAGCTCTCGGGACAGCGGGAGTACGCAGTATTTT,CASSSRDSGSTQYF
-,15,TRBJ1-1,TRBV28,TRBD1,TGTGCCAGCAGTACCATAGGACAGGTAGAAACTGAAGCTTTCTTT,CASSTIGQVETEAFF
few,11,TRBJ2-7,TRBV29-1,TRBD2,TGCAGCGTTGTGGGGCGGGGGGAGCAGTACTTC,CSVVGRGEQYF
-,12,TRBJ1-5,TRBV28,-,TGTGCCAGCAGTTTGGGAGTTCAGCCCCAGCATTTT,CASSLGVQPQHF
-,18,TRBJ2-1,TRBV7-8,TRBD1,TGTGCCAGCAGCTTACTTCTCGGACAGGGTGGGCCATCACATGAGCAGTTCTTC,CASSLLLGQGGPSHEQFF
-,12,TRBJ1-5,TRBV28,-,TGTGCCAGCAGTACTCCCTTGGAGCCCCAGCATTTT,CASSTPLEPQHF
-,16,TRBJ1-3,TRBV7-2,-,TGTGCCAGCAGCGAGTCGGGGACAAATTCTGGAAACACCATATATTTT,CASSESGTNSGNTIYF
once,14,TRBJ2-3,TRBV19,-,TGTGCCAGTAGTTCGGACAGAAGCACAGATACGCAGTATTTT,CASSSDRSTDTQYF
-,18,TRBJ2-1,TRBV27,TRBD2,TGTGCCAGCAGTATCATAGCGGGGGGGCCCGGATCCTACAATGAGCAGTTCTTC,CASSIIAGGPGSYNEQFF
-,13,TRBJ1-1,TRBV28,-,TGTGCCAGCAAGGCAGGGCCCACTGACGAAGCTTTCTTT,CASKAGPTDEAFF
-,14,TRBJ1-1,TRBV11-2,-,TGTGCCAGCAGCCCCGAGCGTGCGAACACTGAAGCTTTCTTT,CASSPERANTEAFF
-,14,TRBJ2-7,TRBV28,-,TGTGCCAGCAGTTTAGGGGGGGCGGTCTACGAGCAGTACTTC,CASSLGGAVYEQYF
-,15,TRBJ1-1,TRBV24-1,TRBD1,TGTGCCACCAGTGATCGGGACAGGGAAGCCACTGAAGCTTTCTTT,CATSDRDREATEAFF
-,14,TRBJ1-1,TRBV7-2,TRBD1,TGTGCCAGCAGTTTGGACAGGGGGAACACTGAAGCTTTCTTT,CASSLDRGNTEAFF
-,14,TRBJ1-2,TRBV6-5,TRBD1,TGTGCCAGCAGCCGAGCAGGGGGCGAGGATGGCTACACCTTC,CASSRAGGEDGYTF
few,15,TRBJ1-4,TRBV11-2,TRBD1,TGTGCCAGCAAGCCCGGAGGGACAGGGAATGAAAAACTGTTTTTT,CASKPGGTGNEKLFF
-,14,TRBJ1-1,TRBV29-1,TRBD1,TGCAGCGTTGTATTCCAGGGGGCGGTGACTGAAGCTTTCTTT,CSVVFQGAVTEAFF
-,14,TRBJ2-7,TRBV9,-,TGTGCCAGCAGCGTAGGGCTGCAGGCCCCCGAGCAGTACTTC,CASSVGLQAPEQYF
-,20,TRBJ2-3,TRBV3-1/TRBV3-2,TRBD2,TGTGCCAGCAGCCAGCCCTCGTGGCGGGGGGGAGACGGCGCGGCAGATACGCAGTATTTT,CASSQPSWRGGDGAADTQYF
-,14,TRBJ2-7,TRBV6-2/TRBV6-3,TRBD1,TGTGCCAGCAGTTCTCGGGACAGTTTCTACGAGCAGTACTTC,CASSSRDSFYEQYF
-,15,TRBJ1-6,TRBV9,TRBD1,TGTGCCAGCAGCGTGAGAGGGGGCGGCGATTCACCCCTCCACTTT,CASSVRGGGDSPLHF
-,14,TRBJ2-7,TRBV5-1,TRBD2,TGCGCCAGCTCCGGCGGGGGGAGCTCCTACGAGCAGTACTTC,CASSGGGSSYEQYF
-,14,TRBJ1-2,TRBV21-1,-,TGTGCCAGCAGCAGTCGACAGACTAACTATGGCTACACCTTC,CASSSRQTNYGYTF
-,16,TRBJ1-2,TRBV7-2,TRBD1,TGTGCCAGCAGACATTCCAAAGGACAGGGGCCATATGGCTACACCTTC,CASRHSKGQGPYGYTF
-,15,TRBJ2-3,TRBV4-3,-,TGCGCCAGCAGCCAAGAGGTGGCGGGGACAGATACGCAGTATTTT,CASSQEVAGTDTQYF
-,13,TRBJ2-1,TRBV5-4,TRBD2,TGTGCCAGCAGCTCCGCGGGGGGTAATGAGCAGTTCTTC,CASSSAGGNEQFF
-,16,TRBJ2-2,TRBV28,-,TGTGCCAGCAGTACCAGGGGGGCGCTGGGCACCGGGGAGCTGTTTTTT,CASSTRGALGTGELFF
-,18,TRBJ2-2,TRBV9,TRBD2,TGTGCCAGCAGCCCCCCCGGGGGAGGGACTAGCATTACCGGGGAGCTGTTTTTT,CASSPPGGGTSITGELFF
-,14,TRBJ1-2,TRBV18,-,TGTGCCAGCTCACCACCAGAGGGTAACTATGGCTACACCTTC,CASSPPEGNYGYTF
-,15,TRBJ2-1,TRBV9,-,TGTGCCAGCAGCCCCCAGCAGGGCAACTACAATGAGCAGTTCTTC,CASSPQQGNYNEQFF
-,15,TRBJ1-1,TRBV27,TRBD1,TGTGCCAGCAGTTTCTCCCGGACAGGGGGGACTGAAGCTTTCTTT,CASSFSRTGGTEAFF
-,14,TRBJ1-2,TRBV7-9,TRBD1,TGTGCCACCAGCAGGGCGACAGGGGGCTATGGCTACACCTTC,CATSRATGGYGYTF